Below are 9 T cell receptor beta chains sequenced from a single sample in a study of T cell responses to AZD1222 COVID-19 vaccine (dated by TCRdb to the early 2020s). The receptor library was made with the immunoSEQ multiplex PCR assay. This immuneACCESS table, as held by TCRdb, lists in-frame sequences with V and J called but not all clones. Of the missing ones, under half trace to an unresolved V gene in checked studies; the others have no known cause. Present in this sample are 150,000 to 200,000 clones, 75% to 90% of which were seen just once. 2.6% of the sample is held by the ten biggest clonotypes. The time point label, as the study defines it: baseline before first vaccination. This sample comprised peripheral blood, obtained on day 0 of AZD1222 vaccination. Receptor source: an adult in good health.

In its sample, this clone was seen once. This CDR3 reads CASSPGTSGRLGEQFF. The CDR3 DNA is TGTGCCAGCAGCCCCGGGACTAGCGGGAGATTAGGAGAGCAGTTCTTC. This rearrangement joins TRBV7-2 to TRBJ2-1, with 14 bases lining up with TRBD2. Germline V lookup: CDR1 SGHTA, CDR2 FQGNSA. The length of the CDR3 is 16 residues. The J segment lost 10 bases and the V segment lost 5 bases, leaving 10 bases of the junction unmatched.

The CDR3 is CASSLIAGGPGELFF. In DNA form, the CDR3 reads TGCGCCAGCAGCTTGATAGCAGGGGGCCCCGGGGAGCTGTTTTTT. This chain uses TRBV5-1 with TRBJ2-2; 8 bases match TRBD1. Germline V gene data show CDR1 as SGHRS and CDR2 as YFSETQ. The CDR3 contains 15 residues. V was pared by 1 base and J by 6 bases, with 5 bases of the junction left unmatched.

This clone occurred once. This CDR3 reads CASSTSGRSRGNEQFF. For the CDR3, the DNA is TGCGCCAGCTCGACTAGCGGGAGGTCCCGGGGCAATGAGCAGTTCTTC. V usage is TRBV10-2 and J usage is TRBJ2-1; 13 nucleotides agree with TRBD2. V lost 8 bases, J lost 6 bases, and 10 bases stayed unmatched. The CDR3 contains 16 residues. Germline V gene sequence: CDR1 WSHSY, CDR2 SAAADI.

The rearrangement uses TRBV28 and TRBJ2-1, with 9 bases matching TRBD2. The CDR3 runs to 15 residues. CDR1 is MDHEN, CDR2 SYDVKM, per germline. J was trimmed by 5 bases and V by 5 bases; bases with no gene match: 7. In DNA form, the CDR3 reads TGTGCCAGCAGTGTGGCGGGAGGGCCGCACAATGAGCAGTTCTTC. Protein sequence: CASSVAGGPHNEQFF.

The chain combines TRBV7-9 with TRBJ2-7; possible D gene TRBD1, 6 bases. Trimming removed 4 bases at V and 7 bases at J, with 17 bases between. This CDR3 region has 14 residues. Per germline, CDR1 SEHNR and CDR2 FQNEAQ (reference sequence). The CDR3 DNA reads as TGTGCCAGCAGCTCTTACAGGGAATCGAGTGAGCAGTACTTC. Protein sequence: CASSSYRESSEQYF.

The table lists this clone with a few counts. In the same sample, other DNA sequences code for this CDR3. The J gene is TRBJ1-2, the V gene TRBV18; D remains unclear. Trimming took 2 bases from V and 0 from J, leaving 4 bases between them. The germline V gene encodes CDR1 KGHSH and CDR2 LQKENI. This CDR3 is 13 amino acids long. CDR3 in amino acids: CASSPGTNYGYTF. CDR3 bases: TGTGCCAGCTCACCAGGGACTAACTATGGCTACACCTTC.

The rearrangement uses TRBV6-5 and TRBJ1-4, with 7 bases matching TRBD1. V dropped 5 bases and J dropped 7; count of bases not matched to a gene: 4. The CDR3 sequence is 13 residues long. Germline CDR1 MNHEY, CDR2 SVGAGI. DNA for the CDR3: TGTGCCAGCAGTCCCAGACAGGGTGAAAAACTGTTTTTT. It specifies CASSPRQGEKLFF.

This chain connects TRBV28 to TRBJ2-7, with TRBD1 matching over 9 bases. Germline V CDR1 and CDR2: MDHEN, SYDVKM. The CDR3 sequence is 14 residues long. V lost 7 bases, J lost 2 bases, and 6 bases stayed unmatched. CDR3 amino acids: CASTEGQGTYEQYF. CDR3 sequence (DNA): TGTGCCAGCACAGAGGGACAGGGAACCTACGAGCAGTACTTC.

The CDR3 loop reads CASRFGGGPTDTQYF. The CDR3 DNA is TGTGCCAGCAGGTTCGGCGGGGGGCCCACAGATACGCAGTATTTT. The chain has TRBV11-2 and TRBJ2-3; 8 positions agree with TRBD2. CDR3 size: 15 residues. Looked up from germline, CDR1 is SGHAT and CDR2 is FQNNGV. J lost 2 bases, V lost 6 bases, and 7 bases had no gene match. Full variable domain (rest looked up from reference TRBV11-2 and TRBJ2-3): EAGVAQSPRYKIIEKRQSVAFWCNPISGHATLYWYQQILGQGPKLLIQFQNNGVVDDSQLPKDRFSAERLKGVDSTLKIQPAKLEDSAVYLCASRFGGGPTDTQYFGPGTRLTVL.